This T cell receptor (beta chain) derives from a study of cytomegalovirus exposure and HLA in healthy donors. TCRdb's table, derived via immunoSEQ multiplex PCR, lists solely in-frame clones and lacks some. The data show tens of thousands of clones, about 95% seen once. The clonotype comes from a woman younger than 30 in good health and CMV-seronegative. Sequencing was done on a sample of PBMCs.

CDR3: CASSKAPGTNEKLFF. In nucleotides, the CDR3 is TGTGCCAGCAGCAAAGCTCCGGGAACTAATGAAAAACTGTTTTTT. The chain joins TRBV21-1 to TRBJ1-4. TRBV21-1 is a listed pseudogene. This CDR3 contains 15 residues.